The source of this TCR beta chain is a study of cytomegalovirus exposure and HLA in healthy donors. A remark on this clone: Its antigen is not known.

General study points: Follow-up analysis later connected one missense variant in DCLRE1C with trimming of TCR beta V- and J-genes. A later analysis reportedly identified an Asian-associated ancestry cluster as carrying fewer N-insertions than the approximately 620-donor mean. Differences between HLA loci emerged in a later analysis of TCR association rates, with DRB1 most and HLA-C fewest.

PCR amplification relied on 60 Vbeta primers (plus 13 Jbeta primers). Profiling relied on immunoSEQ multiplex PCR, and the TCRdb table lists in-frame clones only, not all of them. Here the sample table reports tens of thousands of clones. Sequenced sample: PBMCs. The sequence was obtained from a woman aged 50 to 60 in good health and CMV-seropositive.

The CDR3 is CASSRVFGTDTQYF. In DNA, the CDR3 is TGTGCCAGCAGCAGGGTGTTTGGCACAGATACGCAGTATTTT. The V gene is TRBV6-5, the J gene TRBJ2-3; perhaps TRBD1 as D (5 bases). V shed 6 bases and J shed 1 base, with 11 bases lying between them. Per germline, CDR1 MNHEY and CDR2 SVGAGI. The CDR3 runs 14 residues.